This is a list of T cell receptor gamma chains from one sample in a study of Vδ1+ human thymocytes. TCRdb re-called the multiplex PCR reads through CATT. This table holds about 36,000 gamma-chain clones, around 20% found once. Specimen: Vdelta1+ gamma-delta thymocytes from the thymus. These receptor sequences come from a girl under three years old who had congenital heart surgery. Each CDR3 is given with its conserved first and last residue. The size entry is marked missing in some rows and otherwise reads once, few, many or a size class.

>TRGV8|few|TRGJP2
CATWDNGSDWIKTF
TGTGCCACCTGGGATAATGGTAGTGATTGGATCAAGACGTTT
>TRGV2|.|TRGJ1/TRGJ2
CATWHNRAKLF
TGTGCCACCTGGCACAACCGGGCGAAACTCTTT
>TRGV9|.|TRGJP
CALWEVLLGKKIKVF
TGTGCCTTGTGGGAGGTGCTGTTGGGCAAAAAAATCAAGGTATTT
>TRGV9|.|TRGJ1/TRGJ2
CALWEVMAPRKLF
TGTGCCTTGTGGGAGGTGATGGCCCCTAGGAAACTCTTT
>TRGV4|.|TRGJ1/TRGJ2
CATWAPIPHKKLF
TGTGCCACCTGGGCCCCGATTCCCCACAAGAAACTCTTT
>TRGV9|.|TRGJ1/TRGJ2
CALWEAQMNSGHKKLF
TGTGCCTTGTGGGAGGCACAAATGAACTCTGGTCATAAGAAACTCTTT
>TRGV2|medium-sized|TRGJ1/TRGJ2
CATWDGPNYYKKLF
TGTGCCACCTGGGACGGGCCGAATTATTATAAGAAACTCTTT
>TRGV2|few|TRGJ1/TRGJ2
CATWDGRYKKLF
TGTGCCACCTGGGACGGCAGGTATAAGAAACTCTTT
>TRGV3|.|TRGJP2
CATWDRSDWIKTF
TGTGCCACCTGGGACCGCAGTGATTGGATCAAGACGTTT
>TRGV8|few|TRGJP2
CATWDKGKSDWIKTF
TGTGCCACCTGGGATAAGGGAAAGAGTGATTGGATCAAGACGTTT
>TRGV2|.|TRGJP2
CATWDSGHCDWIKTF
TGTGCCACCTGGGACTCAGGCCATTGTGACTGGATCAAGACGTTT
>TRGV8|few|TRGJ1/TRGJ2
CATWDKSYYKKLF
TGTGCCACCTGGGATAAGAGTTATTATAAGAAACTCTTC
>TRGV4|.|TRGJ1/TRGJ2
CATWDAGNYYKKLF
TGTGCCACCTGGGACGCCGGAAATTATTATAAGAAACTCTTT
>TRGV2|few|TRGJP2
CATWDGTSRGSDWIKTF
TGTGCCACCTGGGACGGGACAAGTAGAGGGAGTGATTGGATCAAGACGTTT
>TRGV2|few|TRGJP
CATWDGLELGKKIKVF
TGTGCCACCTGGGACGGGCTAGAGTTGGGCAAAAAAATCAAGGTATTT
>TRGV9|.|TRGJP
CALWEVVRELGKKIKVF
TGTGCCTTGTGGGAGGTGGTAAGAGAGTTGGGCAAAAAAATCAAGGTATTT
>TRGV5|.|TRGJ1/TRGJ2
CATWDELYYKKLF
TGTGCCACCTGGGACGAACTTTATTATAAGAAACTCTTT
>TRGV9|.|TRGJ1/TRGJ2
CALWEPNYKKLF
TGTGCCTTGTGGGAGCCGAACTATAAGAAACTCTTT
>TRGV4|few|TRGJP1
CATWDGIVNTTGWFKIF
TGTGCCACCTGGGATGGTATCGTCAATACCACTGGTTGGTTCAAGATATTT
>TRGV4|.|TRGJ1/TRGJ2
CATWDGGHSTVYKKLF
TGTGCCACCTGGGATGGGGGCCACTCCACGGTTTATAAGAAACTCTTT
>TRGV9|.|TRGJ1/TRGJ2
CALWPFIYYYKKLF
TGTGCCTTGTGGCCGTTCATTTATTATTATAAGAAACTCTTT
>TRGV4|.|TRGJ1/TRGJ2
CATWDFMDRKKLF
TGTGCCACCTGGGACTTTATGGACAGAAAGAAACTCTTT
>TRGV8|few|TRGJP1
CATWDTGGDTTGWFKIF
TGTGCCACCTGGGATACGGGAGGGGATACCACTGGTTGGTTCAAGATATTT
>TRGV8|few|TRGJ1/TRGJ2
CATWDRRDYKKLF
TGTGCCACCTGGGATCGGCGAGATTATAAGAAACTCTTT
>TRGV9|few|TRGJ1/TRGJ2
CALWEGRANNKKLF
TGTGCCTTGTGGGAGGGTCGTGCAAATAATAAGAAACTCTTT
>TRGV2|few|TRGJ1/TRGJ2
CATWDGHFYYKKLF
TGTGCCACCTGGGACGGACATTTTTATTATAAGAAACTCTTT
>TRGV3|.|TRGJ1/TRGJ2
CATWDRRNYYKKLF
TGTGCCACCTGGGACAGAAGGAATTATTATAAGAAACTCTTT
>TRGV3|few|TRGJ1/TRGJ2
CAAWDRQGYKKLF
TGTGCCGCCTGGGACAGGCAGGGCTATAAGAAACTCTTT
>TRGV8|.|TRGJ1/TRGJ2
CATWDSYTYYKKLF
TGTGCCACCTGGGACAGTTACACTTATTATAAGAAACTCTTT
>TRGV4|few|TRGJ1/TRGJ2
CATWDLPYKKLF
TGTGCCACCTGGGATCTCCCCTATAAGAAACTCTTT
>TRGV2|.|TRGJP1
CATWDGRKGWFKIF
TGTGCCACCTGGGACGGGAGAAAGGGTTGGTTCAAGATATTT
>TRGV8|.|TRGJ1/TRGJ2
CATWPERGYYKKLF
TGTGCCACCTGGCCGGAAAGGGGTTATTATAAGAAACTCTTT
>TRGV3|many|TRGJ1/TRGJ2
CATWDRLHYYKKLF
TGTGCCACCTGGGACAGGCTGCATTATTATAAGAAACTCTTT
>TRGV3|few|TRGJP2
CATWAGGSSDWIKTF
TGTGCCACCTGGGCGGGGGGTAGTAGTGATTGGATCAAGACGTTT
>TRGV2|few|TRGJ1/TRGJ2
CATWDGPWKLF
TGTGCCACCTGGGACGGCCCGTGGAAACTCTTT
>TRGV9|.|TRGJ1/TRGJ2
CALWEGKRYYKKLF
TGTGCCTTGTGGGAGGGGAAGAGGTATTATAAGAAACTCTTT
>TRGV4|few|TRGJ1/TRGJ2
CATWDGVIRSKKLF
TGTGCCACCTGGGATGGAGTGATCCGAAGTAAGAAACTCTTT
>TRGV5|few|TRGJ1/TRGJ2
CATWDGPRYKKLF
TGTGCCACCTGGGACGGGCCCCGGTATAAGAAACTCTTT
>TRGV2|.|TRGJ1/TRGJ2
CATWDGPAAYYKKLF
TGTGCCACCTGGGACGGGCCAGCGGCTTATTATAAGAAACTCTTT
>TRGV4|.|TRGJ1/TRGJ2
CATWDVLHF
TGTGCCACCTGGGATGTATTGCATTTT
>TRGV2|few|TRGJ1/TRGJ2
CATWDGTLTHQKGYKKLF
TGTGCCACCTGGGACGGCACCCTAACTCATCAGAAGGGCTATAAGAAACTCTTT
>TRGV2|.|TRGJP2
CAAWDDPCSDWIKTF
TGTGCCGCCTGGGACGACCCTTGTAGTGATTGGATCAAGACGTTT